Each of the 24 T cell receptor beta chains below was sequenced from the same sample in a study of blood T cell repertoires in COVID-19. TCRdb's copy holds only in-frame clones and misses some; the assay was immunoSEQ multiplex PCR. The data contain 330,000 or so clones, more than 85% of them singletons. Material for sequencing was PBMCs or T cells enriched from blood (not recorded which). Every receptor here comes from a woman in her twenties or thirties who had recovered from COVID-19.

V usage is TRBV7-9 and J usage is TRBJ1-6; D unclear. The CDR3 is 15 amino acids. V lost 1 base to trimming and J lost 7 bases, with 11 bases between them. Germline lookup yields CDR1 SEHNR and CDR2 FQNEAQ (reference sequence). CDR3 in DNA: TGTGCCAGCAGCTTAGTAGCGGTTTGGAATTCACCCCTCCACTTT. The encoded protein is CASSLVAVWNSPLHF.

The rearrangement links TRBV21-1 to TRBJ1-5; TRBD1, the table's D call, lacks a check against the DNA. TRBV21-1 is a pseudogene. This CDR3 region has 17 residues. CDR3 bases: TGTGCCAGCAGCAAAGGCAGGGGGCTCTATAGCAATCAGCCCCAGCATTTT. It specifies CASSKGRGLYSNQPQHF.

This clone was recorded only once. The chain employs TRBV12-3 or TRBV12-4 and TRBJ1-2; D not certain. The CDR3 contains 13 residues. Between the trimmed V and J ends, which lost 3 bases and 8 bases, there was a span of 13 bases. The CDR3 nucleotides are TGTGCCAGCAGTTTTACCCAGAAAAAGGGCTACACCTTC. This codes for CASSFTQKKGYTF.

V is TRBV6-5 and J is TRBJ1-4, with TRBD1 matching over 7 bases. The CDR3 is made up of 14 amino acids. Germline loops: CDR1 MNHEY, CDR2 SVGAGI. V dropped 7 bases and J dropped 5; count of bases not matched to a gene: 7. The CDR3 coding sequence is TGTGCCAGCAAACAGGGACAGATAAATGAAAAACTGTTTTTT. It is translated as CASKQGQINEKLFF.

The CDR3 protein is CASSAGERTSEQFF. In DNA form, the CDR3 reads TGTGCCAGCAGCGCGGGGGAGAGGACAAGTGAGCAGTTCTTC. The genes are TRBV9 and TRBJ2-1; D might be TRBD2 (6 bases). There are 14 residues in the CDR3. Between the trimmed V and J ends, which lost 3 bases and 9 bases, there was a span of 16 bases. The germline V gene encodes CDR1 SGDLS and CDR2 YYNGEE.

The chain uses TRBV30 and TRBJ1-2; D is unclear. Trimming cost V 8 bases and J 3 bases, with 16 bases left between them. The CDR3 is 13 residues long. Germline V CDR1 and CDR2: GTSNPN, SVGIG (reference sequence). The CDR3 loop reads CAGVSGKDYGYTF. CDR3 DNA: TGTGCCGGAGTATCGGGGAAAGACTATGGCTACACCTTC. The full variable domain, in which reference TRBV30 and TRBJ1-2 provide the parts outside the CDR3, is SQTIHQWPATLVQPVGSPLSLECTVEGTSNPNLYWYRQAAGRGLQLLFYSVGIGQISSEVPQNLSASRPQDRQFILSSKKLLLSDSGFYLCAGVSGKDYGYTFGSGTRLTVV.

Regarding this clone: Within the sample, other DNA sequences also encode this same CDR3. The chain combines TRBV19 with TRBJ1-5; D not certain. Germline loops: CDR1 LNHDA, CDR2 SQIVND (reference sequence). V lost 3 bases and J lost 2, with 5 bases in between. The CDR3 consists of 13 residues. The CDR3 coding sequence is TGTGCCAGTAGTATCGGAGGCAATCAGCCCCAGCATTTT. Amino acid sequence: CASSIGGNQPQHF.

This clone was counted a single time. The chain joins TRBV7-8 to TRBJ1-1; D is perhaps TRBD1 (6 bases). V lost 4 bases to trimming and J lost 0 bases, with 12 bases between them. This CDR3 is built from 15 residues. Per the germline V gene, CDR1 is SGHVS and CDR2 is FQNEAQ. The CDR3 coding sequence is TGTGCCAGCAGCTCACAGGGTCCCCTGAACACTGAAGCTTTCTTT. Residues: CASSSQGPLNTEAFF.

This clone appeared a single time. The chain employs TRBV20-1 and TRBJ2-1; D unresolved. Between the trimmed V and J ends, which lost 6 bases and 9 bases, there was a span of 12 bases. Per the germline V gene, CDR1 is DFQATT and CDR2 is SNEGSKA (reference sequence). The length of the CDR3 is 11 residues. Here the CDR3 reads CSATTQAEQFF. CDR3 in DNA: TGCAGTGCCACAACCCAGGCTGAGCAGTTCTTC.

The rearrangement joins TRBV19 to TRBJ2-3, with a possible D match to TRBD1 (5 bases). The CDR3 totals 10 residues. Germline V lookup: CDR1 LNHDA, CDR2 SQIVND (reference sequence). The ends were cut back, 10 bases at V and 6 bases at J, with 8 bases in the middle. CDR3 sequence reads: CATRADTQYF. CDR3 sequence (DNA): TGTGCCACCAGGGCCGATACGCAGTATTTT. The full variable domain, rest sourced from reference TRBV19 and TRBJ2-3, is DGGITQSPKYLFRKEGQNVTLSCEQNLNHDAMYWYRQDPGQGLRLIYYSQIVNDFQKGDIAEGYSVSREKKESFPLTVTSAQKNPTAFYLCATRADTQYFGPGTRLTVL.

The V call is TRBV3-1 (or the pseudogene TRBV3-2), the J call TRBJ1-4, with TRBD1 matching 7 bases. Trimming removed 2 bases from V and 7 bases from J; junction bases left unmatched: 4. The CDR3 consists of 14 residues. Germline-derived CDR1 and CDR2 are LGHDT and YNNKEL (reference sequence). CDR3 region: CASSQTGAGEKLFF. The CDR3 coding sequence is TGTGCCAGCAGCCAAACAGGGGCGGGTGAAAAACTGTTTTTT.

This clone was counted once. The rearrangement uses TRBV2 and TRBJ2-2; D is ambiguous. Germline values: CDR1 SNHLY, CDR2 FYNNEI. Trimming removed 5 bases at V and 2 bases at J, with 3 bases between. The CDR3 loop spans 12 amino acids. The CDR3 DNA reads TGTGCCAGCAGTCCAAACACCGGGGAGCTGTTTTTT. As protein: CASSPNTGELFF.

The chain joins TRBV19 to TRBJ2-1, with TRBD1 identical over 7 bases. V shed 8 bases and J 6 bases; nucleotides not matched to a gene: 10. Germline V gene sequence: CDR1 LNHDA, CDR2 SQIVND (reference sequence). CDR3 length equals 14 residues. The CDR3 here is CASGPTGYSNEQFF. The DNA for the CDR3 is TGTGCCAGTGGACCGACAGGGTATAGCAATGAGCAGTTCTTC. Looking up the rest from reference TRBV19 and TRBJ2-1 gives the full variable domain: DGGITQSPKYLFRKEGQNVTLSCEQNLNHDAMYWYRQDPGQGLRLIYYSQIVNDFQKGDIAEGYSVSREKKESFPLTVTSAQKNPTAFYLCASGPTGYSNEQFFGPGTRLTVL.

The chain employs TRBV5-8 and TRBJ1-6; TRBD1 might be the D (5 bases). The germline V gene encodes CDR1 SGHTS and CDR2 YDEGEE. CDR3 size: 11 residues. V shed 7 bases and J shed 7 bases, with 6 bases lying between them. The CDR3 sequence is CASRQNSPLHF. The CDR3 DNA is TGTGCCAGCCGACAGAATTCACCCCTCCACTTT.

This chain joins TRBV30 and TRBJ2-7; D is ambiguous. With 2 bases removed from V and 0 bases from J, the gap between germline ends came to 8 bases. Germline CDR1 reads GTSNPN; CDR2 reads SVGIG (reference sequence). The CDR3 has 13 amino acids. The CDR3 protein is CAWSKANSYEQYF. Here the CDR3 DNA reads TGTGCCTGGAGTAAAGCAAACTCCTACGAGCAGTACTTC.

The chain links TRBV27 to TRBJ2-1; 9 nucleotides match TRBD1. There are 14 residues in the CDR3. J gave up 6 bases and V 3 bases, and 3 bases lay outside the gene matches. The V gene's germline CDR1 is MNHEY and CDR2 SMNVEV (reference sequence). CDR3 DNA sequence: TGTGCCAGCAGTTTTACAGGGGGCGTCAATGAGCAGTTCTTC. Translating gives CASSFTGGVNEQFF.

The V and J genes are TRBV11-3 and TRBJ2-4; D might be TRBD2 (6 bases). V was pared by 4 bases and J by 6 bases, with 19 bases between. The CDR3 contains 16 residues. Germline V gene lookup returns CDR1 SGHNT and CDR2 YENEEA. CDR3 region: CASSSGETAVGNIQYF. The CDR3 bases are TGTGCCAGCAGCTCGGGAGAGACAGCCGTGGGAAACATTCAGTACTTC. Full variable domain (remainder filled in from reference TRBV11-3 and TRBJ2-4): EAGVVQSPRYKIIEKKQPVAFWCNPISGHNTLYWYLQNLGQGPELLIRYENEEAVDDSQLPKDRFSAERLKGVDSTLKIQPAELGDSAVYLCASSSGETAVGNIQYFGAGTRLSVL.

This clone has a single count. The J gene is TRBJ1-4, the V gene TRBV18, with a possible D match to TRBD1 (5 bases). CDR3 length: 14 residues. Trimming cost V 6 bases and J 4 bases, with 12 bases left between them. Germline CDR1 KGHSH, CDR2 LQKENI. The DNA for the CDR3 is TGTGCCAGCTCCACGGGGGGATATAATGAAAAACTGTTTTTT. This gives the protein CASSTGGYNEKLFF.

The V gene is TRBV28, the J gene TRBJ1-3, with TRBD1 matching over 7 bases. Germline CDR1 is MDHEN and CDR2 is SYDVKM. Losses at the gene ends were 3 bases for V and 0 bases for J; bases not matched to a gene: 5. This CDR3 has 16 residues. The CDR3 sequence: CASSFGTVPSGNTIYF. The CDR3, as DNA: TGTGCCAGCAGTTTCGGGACAGTCCCCTCTGGAAACACCATATATTTT.

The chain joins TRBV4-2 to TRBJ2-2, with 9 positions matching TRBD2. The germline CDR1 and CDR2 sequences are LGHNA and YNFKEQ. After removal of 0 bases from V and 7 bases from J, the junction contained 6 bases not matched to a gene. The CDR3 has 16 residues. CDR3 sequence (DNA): TGTGCCAGCAGCCAAGAACTCGATAGCGGGAGCGGGGAGCTGTTTTTT. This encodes CASSQELDSGSGELFF.

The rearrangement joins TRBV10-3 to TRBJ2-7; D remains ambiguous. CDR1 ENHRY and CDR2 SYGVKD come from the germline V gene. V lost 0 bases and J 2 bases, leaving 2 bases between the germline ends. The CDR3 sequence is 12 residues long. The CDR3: CAISESAYEQYF. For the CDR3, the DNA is TGTGCCATCAGTGAGTCCGCCTACGAGCAGTACTTC.

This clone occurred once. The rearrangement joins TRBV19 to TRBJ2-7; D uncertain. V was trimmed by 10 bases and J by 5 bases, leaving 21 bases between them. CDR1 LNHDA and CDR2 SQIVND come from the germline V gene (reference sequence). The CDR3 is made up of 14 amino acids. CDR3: CATTPRPYADEQYF. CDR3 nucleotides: TGTGCCACCACGCCGAGGCCGTACGCAGACGAGCAGTACTTC. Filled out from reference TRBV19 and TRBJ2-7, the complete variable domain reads DGGITQSPKYLFRKEGQNVTLSCEQNLNHDAMYWYRQDPGQGLRLIYYSQIVNDFQKGDIAEGYSVSREKKESFPLTVTSAQKNPTAFYLCATTPRPYADEQYFGPGTRLTVT.

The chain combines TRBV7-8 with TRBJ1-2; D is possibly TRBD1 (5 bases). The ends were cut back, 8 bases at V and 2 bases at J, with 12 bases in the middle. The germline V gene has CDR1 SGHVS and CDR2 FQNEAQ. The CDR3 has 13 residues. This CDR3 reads CASSRGVNYGYTF. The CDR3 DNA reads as TGTGCCAGCTCCCGGGGGGTCAACTATGGCTACACCTTC. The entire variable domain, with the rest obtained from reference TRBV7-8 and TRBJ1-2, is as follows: GAGVSQSPRYKVAKRGQDVALRCDPISGHVSLFWYQQALGQGPEFLTYFQNEAQLDKSGLPSDRFFAERPEGSVSTLKIQRTQQEDSAVYLCASSRGVNYGYTFGSGTRLTVV.

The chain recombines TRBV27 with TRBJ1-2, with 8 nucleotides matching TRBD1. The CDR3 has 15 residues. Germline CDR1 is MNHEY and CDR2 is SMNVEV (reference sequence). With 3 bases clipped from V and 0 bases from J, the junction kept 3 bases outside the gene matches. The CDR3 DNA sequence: TGTGCCAGCAGTTTTCTGACAGGGGCTAACTATGGCTACACCTTC. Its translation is CASSFLTGANYGYTF.